Included here is one TCR beta chain sequence, with context. The antigen is unknown. These data belong to a study of CD8+CD57+ T cells in acquired aplastic anemia. The overall study: The study obtained an average of approximately 3 ug of DNA from sorted CD4+ and CD8+ cells.

All patients picked for sequencing had shown, by flow cytometry, an expansion of CD8+CD57+ cells. All patients had severe acquired aplastic anemia. Template material for TCR beta VDJ and CDR3 profiling consisted of genomic DNA. Via MiXCR, TCRdb re-called the reads, giving one row per CDR3 protein. The sample comprises about 200,000 distinct CDR3 sequences, 65% of which are singletons, and about 60% rests with the top ten. CDR1 is SGHVT, CDR2 SQSDAQ, per germline. CDR3 size: 15 residues. Trimming left V 5 bases short and J 0 bases short, with 14 bases between. Findings and caveats of the study: Between patients and controls, around 31 CD8+ CDR3 sequences were found in common. Patients did not significantly differ from controls in CD8+ Simpson's diversity.

The gene calls are TRBV7-4 and TRBJ2-7; weak D call: TRBD2 (6 bases). The sequence derives from a human donor with aplastic anemia. Material for sequencing was sorted CD4+, CD8+, or CD8+CD57+ T cells (not recorded which) from PBMCs. CDR3: CASSAPGDPSYEQYF. The DNA of the CDR3 is TGTGCCAGCAGCGCACCGGGGGACCCCTCCTACGAGCAGTACTTC.